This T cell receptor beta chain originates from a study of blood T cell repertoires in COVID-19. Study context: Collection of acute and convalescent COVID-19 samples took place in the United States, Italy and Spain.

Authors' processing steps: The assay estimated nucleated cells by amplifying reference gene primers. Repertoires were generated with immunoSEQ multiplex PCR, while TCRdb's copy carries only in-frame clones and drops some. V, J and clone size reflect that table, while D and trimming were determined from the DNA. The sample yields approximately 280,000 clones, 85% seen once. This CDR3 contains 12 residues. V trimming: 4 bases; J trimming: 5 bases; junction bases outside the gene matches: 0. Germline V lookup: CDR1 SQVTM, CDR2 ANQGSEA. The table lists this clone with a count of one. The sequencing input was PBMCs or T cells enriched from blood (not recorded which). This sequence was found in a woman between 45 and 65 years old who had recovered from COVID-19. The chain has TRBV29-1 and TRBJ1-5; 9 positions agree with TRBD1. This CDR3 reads CSVGQGDQPQHF. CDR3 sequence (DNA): TGCAGCGTTGGACAGGGGGATCAGCCCCAGCATTTT.